These 17 T cell receptor beta chains came from one sample sequenced in a study of blood T cell repertoires in COVID-19. Using immunoSEQ multiplex PCR, the repertoire was profiled, and TCRdb retains in-frame clones only, with some absent. The table has 100,000 or so clones, around 90% seen once; the top ten hold 6.5%. Sequencing was performed on peripheral blood. The origin of the receptors is an older woman with acute or convalescent COVID-19.

This rearrangement joins TRBV3-1 (or the pseudogene TRBV3-2) to TRBJ2-1; 7 bases map to TRBD2. Germline values: CDR1 LGHDT, CDR2 YNNKEL (reference sequence). V shed 3 bases, J shed 4 bases, and the junction held 6 bases outside the gene matches. This CDR3 has 15 amino acids. DNA of the CDR3: TGTGCCAGCAGCCAGTGGCGGGGGATATACAATGAGCAGTTCTTC. Translated, it gives CASSQWRGIYNEQFF.

The gene calls are TRBV19 and TRBJ2-1, with 10 bases aligning to TRBD2. The germline CDR1 and CDR2 sequences are LNHDA and SQIVND (reference sequence). The CDR3 sequence is 20 residues long. The junction had 18 bases not matched to a gene; V was cut back by 7 bases and J by 0 bases. The CDR3 nucleotides are TGTGCCAGTACCCTTGGAAGGGGTCTAGCGGGAGCCCCCTCCTACAATGAGCAGTTCTTC. Protein: CASTLGRGLAGAPSYNEQFF. Together with reference TRBV19 and TRBJ2-1, the CDR3 gives the full variable domain: DGGITQSPKYLFRKEGQNVTLSCEQNLNHDAMYWYRQDPGQGLRLIYYSQIVNDFQKGDIAEGYSVSREKKESFPLTVTSAQKNPTAFYLCASTLGRGLAGAPSYNEQFFGPGTRLTVL.

The chain joins TRBV7-6 to TRBJ2-5; TRBD1 agrees at 12 bases. The CDR3 runs 15 residues. CDR1 and CDR2 from the germline V gene are SGHVS and FNYEAQ. The V gene end was trimmed by 5 bases and the J gene end by 3 bases; junction bases not matched to a gene: 4. This chain's CDR3 is CASSIGTGGKETQYF. The CDR3, as DNA: TGTGCCAGCAGCATAGGGACAGGGGGCAAAGAGACCCAGTACTTC.

This chain joins TRBV9 and TRBJ2-7; 9 bases fit TRBD2. The CDR3 covers 13 residues. The V segment lost 7 bases and the J segment 1 base; nucleotides outside the gene matches: 3. Germline values: CDR1 SGDLS, CDR2 YYNGEE. Here the CDR3 reads CASSSGTSYEQYF. The CDR3 nucleotides are TGTGCCAGCTCTAGCGGGACGTCCTACGAGCAGTACTTC.

The chain joins TRBV5-4 to TRBJ2-7; 10 nucleotides line up with TRBD1. The germline gives CDR1 SGHNT, CDR2 YYREEE (reference sequence). Trimming at V came to 4 bases and at J to 7 bases, leaving 8 bases not matched to a gene. The CDR3 is 14 amino acids. The CDR3 bases are TGTGCCAGCAGCGTGACAGGGGGCCTTGGGGAGCAGTACTTC. Its protein product is CASSVTGGLGEQYF.

The V and J genes are TRBV4-2 and TRBJ1-2, with D possibly TRBD1 on 6 matching bases. The CDR3 consists of 15 residues. V was shortened by 0 bases and J by 3 bases, with 11 bases between the two germline ends. The germline gives CDR1 LGHNA, CDR2 YNFKEQ. In DNA, the CDR3 is TGTGCCAGCAGCCAAGATTACAGGGAAGACTATGGCTACACCTTC. Its translation is CASSQDYREDYGYTF.

The chain uses TRBV30 and TRBJ1-5; 8 bases fit TRBD1. The CDR3 consists of 13 residues. Germline V lookup: CDR1 GTSNPN, CDR2 SVGIG (reference sequence). The junction had 8 bases not matched to a gene; V was cut back by 8 bases and J by 5 bases. The CDR3: CAGGTGLDQPQHF. In DNA, the CDR3 is TGTGCCGGGGGGACAGGTTTGGATCAGCCCCAGCATTTT.

This clone was detected a few times. The rearrangement joins TRBV4-2 to TRBJ2-3; TRBD2 aligns across 10 bases. The germline V gene encodes CDR1 LGHNA and CDR2 YNFKEQ. V dropped 0 bases and J dropped 0; count of bases not matched to a gene: 6. This CDR3 is 18 amino acids long. CDR3 DNA sequence: TGTGCCAGCAGCCAAGAACTAGCGGGGAACCCTAGCACAGATACGCAGTATTTT. Protein sequence: CASSQELAGNPSTDTQYF.

The rearrangement links TRBV27 to TRBJ2-5; a possible D gene is TRBD2 (6 bases). This CDR3 is 12 amino acids long. CDR1 is MNHEY and CDR2 is SMNVEV in the germline V gene (reference sequence). V was clipped by 6 bases and J by 4 bases, with 9 bases between them. CDR3 in amino acids: CASSAGRETQYF. The CDR3 DNA is TGTGCCAGCAGCGCGGGAAGAGAGACCCAGTACTTC.

The CDR3 DNA sequence: TGTGCCAGCTCACCAATTACCCAGGCAGATACGCAGTATTTT. Encoded protein: CASSPITQADTQYF. V gene TRBV18 combines with J gene TRBJ2-3; D is ambiguous. The CDR3 sequence is 14 residues long. The germline gives CDR1 KGHSH, CDR2 LQKENI. V dropped 2 bases and J dropped 4 bases, with 10 bases sitting between them.

Only one count was recorded for this clone. This chain joins TRBV10-3 and TRBJ1-1; TRBD1 aligns across 10 bases. The CDR3 runs 19 residues. Germline CDR1 ENHRY, CDR2 SYGVKD. V gave up 0 bases and J gave up 0 bases; unmatched junction bases: 10. CDR3 amino acids: CAISESKGQGTGMNTEAFF. CDR3 coding DNA: TGTGCCATCAGTGAGTCGAAGGGACAGGGGACGGGGATGAACACTGAAGCTTTCTTT.

V and J are TRBV7-9 and TRBJ1-1, with D hard to call. Germline assignment: CDR1 SEHNR and CDR2 FQNEAQ (reference sequence). Trimming cost V 5 bases and J 1 base, with 8 bases left between them. The CDR3 extends over 13 amino acids. The CDR3 DNA is TGTGCCAGCAGCCGCGGAGGGAACACTGAAGCTTTCTTT. Protein: CASSRGGNTEAFF.

The V and J genes are TRBV6-1 and TRBJ1-2; 9 nucleotides line up with TRBD1. The CDR3 has 16 amino acids. Germline CDR1 and CDR2: MNHNS and SASEGT. J was trimmed by 5 bases and V by 1 base; bases with no gene match: 8. The CDR3 loop is CASSEDPWTGEYGYTF. Written as DNA, the CDR3 is TGTGCCAGCAGTGAAGATCCTTGGACAGGGGAATATGGCTACACCTTC.

The chain couples TRBV3-1 (or the pseudogene TRBV3-2) to TRBJ2-1, with a possible D match to TRBD2 (5 bases). V was cut by 0 bases and J by 9 bases, with 15 bases left in between. Germline CDR1 reads LGHDT; CDR2 reads YNNKEL (reference sequence). CDR3 length: 15 amino acids. The DNA for the CDR3 is TGTGCCAGCAGCCAAGAAGCTAGCAAAGGCGGTGAGCAGTTCTTC. The encoded protein is CASSQEASKGGEQFF.

This rearrangement joins TRBV11-1 to TRBJ2-3; D is possibly TRBD2 (6 bases). Trimming shortened V by 6 bases and J by 4 bases, and 17 bases separated the two germline ends. This CDR3 is 15 amino acids long. The germline gives CDR1 SGHAT, CDR2 FQDESV (reference sequence). CDR3 protein: CASSADDASADTQYF. DNA for the CDR3: TGTGCCAGCAGTGCTGATGATGCTAGCGCAGATACGCAGTATTTT.

The chain employs TRBV3-1 (or the pseudogene TRBV3-2) and TRBJ2-1; 8 bases align to TRBD1. The CDR3 consists of 13 residues. Germline-derived CDR1 and CDR2 are LGHDT and YNNKEL (reference sequence). Unmatched junction bases numbered 4, after V lost 6 bases and J lost 6 bases. The DNA for the CDR3 is TGTGCCAGCAGGAGGACAGGGCCCAATGAGCAGTTCTTC. Its protein is CASRRTGPNEQFF.

This rearrangement joins TRBV5-1 to TRBJ1-4; possibly TRBD1 for D (5 bases). The CDR3 has 15 amino acids. Germline V gene lookup returns CDR1 SGHRS and CDR2 YFSETQ. The V and J ends lost 3 bases and 6 bases respectively, with 15 bases between them. The CDR3 reads CASSSAGTRDEKLFF. In DNA form, the CDR3 reads TGCGCCAGCAGCTCCGCGGGGACCCGGGATGAAAAACTGTTTTTT. The whole variable domain, filled in from reference TRBV5-1 and TRBJ1-4, reads KAGVTQTPRYLIKTRGQQVTLSCSPISGHRSVSWYQQTPGQGLQFLFEYFSETQRNKGNFPGRFSGRQFSNSRSEMNVSTLELGDSALYLCASSSAGTRDEKLFFGSGTQLSVL.